The following is a T cell receptor (beta chain) sequence with its context. Original methodology: How many nucleated cells were present was estimated from reference gene primer amplification. Measured with immunoSEQ multiplex PCR; TCRdb has only the in-frame clones, and not every one. The DNA was the basis for D and trimming; V, J and clone size are from that table. The table includes fewer than 300,000 clones, 82% detected once. Germline lookup yields CDR1 MDHEN and CDR2 SYDVKM. Germline trimming cut 11 bases from V and 3 bases from J; bases unmatched to any gene: 15. The CDR3 has 15 amino acids. The entry originates in a study of blood T cell repertoires in COVID-19. As for the study in general: Italy, Spain and the United States were the sources of the convalescent and acute COVID-19 samples. T cells, B-cell-depleted T cells, or PBMCs supplied cDNA or gDNA.

Material: peripheral blood. The TCR sequence derives from a woman younger than 35 with acute or convalescent COVID-19. V and J are TRBV28 and TRBJ2-5; 7 bases map to TRBD2. The CDR3 sequence: CAVRGASGGKETQYF. The CDR3 DNA reads as TGTGCCGTACGAGGGGCTAGCGGTGGGAAAGAGACCCAGTACTTC.